Detailed here is one T cell receptor beta chain. The data were taken from a study of tumor and adjacent non-tumor tissue in lung cancer. The germline V and J ends were trimmed by 6 bases and 2 bases, with 16 bases remaining between them. CDR3 size: 15 residues. CDR1 LNHDA and CDR2 SQIVND come from the germline V gene (reference sequence). The template was RNA from unsorted bulk tissue. Newly diagnosed lung cancer patients had thoracic surgery in China, August–late 2014, without prior chemotherapy. TCRbeta libraries were built with three rounds of nested PCR, modified from ARM-PCR. TCRdb re-called the multiplex PCR reads through MiXCR, storing one row per CDR3 protein. The repertoire has more than 85,000 distinct CDR3 sequences, 84% of them found once; the top ten carry about 22%.

This TCR derives from a man aged 65-85 years with non-small cell lung cancer. The chain joins TRBV19 to TRBJ2-5; D is ambiguous. What was sequenced was lung tumor tissue. This CDR3 reads CASRLSGSRQETQYF. The DNA of the CDR3 is TGTGCCAGTAGGCTTTCGGGTTCAAGACAAGAGACCCAGTACTTC.